The T cell receptor beta chain under discussion was sequenced for a study of cytomegalovirus exposure and HLA in healthy donors. In the study overall: A later analysis reported the 95 to 150 validation repertoires used the same platform as the approximately 700 first-cohort repertoires.

Germline V gene data show CDR1 as MDHEN and CDR2 as SYDVKM. The V end lost 3 bases, the J end lost 1 base, and 12 bases lay between the germline ends. The CDR3 has 15 amino acids. Here immunoSEQ multiplex PCR was the method, and the copy in TCRdb shows in-frame clones only, minus some. Counted here are hundreds of thousands of clones, about 90% occurring once; the ten biggest clones make up approximately 12%. V is TRBV28 and J is TRBJ1-1; tentative D call: TRBD1 (6 bases). Material for sequencing was PBMCs. The clonotype comes from a man aged 18 to 30 in good health and CMV-seropositive. In DNA form, the CDR3 reads TGTGCCAGCAGTTTCTCCGGCAGGGGGAACACTGAAGCTTTCTTT. This gives the protein CASSFSGRGNTEAFF.